These T cell receptor beta chains were read from a single sample in a study of regulatory T cells in long-lasting Graves disease. TCRdb processed the multiplex PCR reads anew with MiXCR; each CDR3 protein has one entry. The sample lists about 220,000 distinct CDR3 sequences, less than 20% occurring once. This sample also appeared in a second study, on T cells in Graves' hyperthyroidism and ophthalmopathy.

The sample in question was peripheral blood mononuclear cells (PBMCs), obtained at new diagnosis, from a patient treated with antithyroid drugs. The source is a woman aged 25-40 years with Graves disease. The CDR3 runs from the conserved cysteine through the conserved F or W. A D gene is named only where the DNA matches it firmly. For some rows the clone size is stated as once, few or many, or as a class when expanded; others skip it.

>-|TRBJ2-1|TRBV3-1|-
TGTGCCAGCAGCCAGTACAGGGATCGTCCCTACAATGAGCAGTTCTTC
CASSQYRDRPYNEQFF
>TRBD1|TRBJ2-3|TRBV9|many
TGTGCCAGCAGCCCCGCCAGGACAGGGTTGACAGATACGCAGTATTTT
CASSPARTGLTDTQYF
>-|TRBJ1-2|TRBV7-8|many
TGTGCCAGCAGCTTGGGGGGAACATCGCCCGGAGGCTACACCTTC
CASSLGGTSPGGYTF
>TRBD1|TRBJ2-3|TRBV3-1|many
TGTGCCAGCAGCCAACTGACAGGGGGCGCAGATACGCAGTATTTT
CASSQLTGGADTQYF
>TRBD2|TRBJ2-3|TRBV7-2|few
TGTGCCAGCCGGATGGGGGGGGGAACAGATACGCAGTATTTT
CASRMGGGTDTQYF
>-|TRBJ1-3|TRBV2|many
TGTGCCAGCAGTGAAGGACGGATCCTCTCTGGAAACACCATATATTTT
CASSEGRILSGNTIYF
>TRBD1|TRBJ1-4|TRBV5-4|few
TGTGCCAGCAGCGCGCCGGGACAGGGTCCAACTAATGAAAAACTGTTTTTT
CASSAPGQGPTNEKLFF
>TRBD1|TRBJ1-6|TRBV3-1|many
TGTGCCAGCAGCCGCAGGGGGCCAGATAATTCACCCCTCCACTTT
CASSRRGPDNSPLHF
>-|TRBJ1-1|TRBV28|many
TGTGCCAGCAGTTTATACAGCCCGATGAACACTGAAGCTTTCTTT
CASSLYSPMNTEAFF
>-|TRBJ2-2|TRBV28|few
TGTGCCAGCTTCAGGGCCCGACGGGCCGGGGAGCTGTTTTTT
CASFRARRAGELFF
>TRBD1|TRBJ2-7|TRBV7-8|many
TGTGCCAGCACCATACTGACAGGGGCCTACGAGCAGTACTTC
CASTILTGAYEQYF
>TRBD1|TRBJ2-2|TRBV11-2|many
TGTGCCAGCAGCCTCTTGGGACAGGGCATCACCGGGGAGCTGTTTTTT
CASSLLGQGITGELFF
>-|TRBJ2-7|TRBV5-6|few
TGTGCCAGCAGCACGCCTATCGGGGGGCGAGATAACGAGCAGTACTTC
CASSTPIGGRDNEQYF
>TRBD2|TRBJ2-3|TRBV3-1|many
TGTGCCAGCAGCCAAGGACTAGCCTCATTCACAGATACGCAGTATTTT
CASSQGLASFTDTQYF
>TRBD1|TRBJ2-1|TRBV5-7|-
TGTGCCAGCAGCTTGGGACAGGGGAAGTCAAATGAGCAGTTCTTC
CASSLGQGKSNEQFF
>TRBD1|TRBJ1-6|TRBV6-1|many
TGTGCCAGCAGAAGACAGGGGGCTTATAATTCACCCCTCCACTTT
CASRRQGAYNSPLHF
>-|TRBJ2-3|TRBV9|many
TGTGCCAGCAGCGTTGAGGGTCTAGCCTCAGATACGCAGTATTTT
CASSVEGLASDTQYF
>-|TRBJ1-6|TRBV10-3|many
TGTGCCATCAGTGAGTCCGGGGCGTCTAATTCACCCCTCCACTTT
CAISESGASNSPLHF
>-|TRBJ2-5|TRBV9|many
TGTGCCAGCAGCGTAGCCTTTGGACCAAACCAAGAGACCCAGTACTTC
CASSVAFGPNQETQYF
>TRBD1|TRBJ1-1|TRBV11-1|many
TGTGCCAGCAGCCCGGGACAGGGGACTGAAGCTTTCTTT
CASSPGQGTEAFF
>TRBD1|TRBJ1-1|TRBV3-1|many
TGTGCCAGCCGCGGGCAGGGGGCCACTGAAGCTTTCTTT
CASRGQGATEAFF
>-|TRBJ1-1|TRBV20-1|many
TGCAGTGCCGAAATTGAAGCTTTCTTT
CSAEIEAFF
>-|TRBJ1-1|TRBV2|many
TGTGCCAGCAGCCCTCCGGTCCAGGGAGTGAGTGAAGCTTTCTTT
CASSPPVQGVSEAFF
>-|TRBJ2-1|TRBV6-2/TRBV6-3|many
TGTGCCAGCACCCCCGGAAACCGGGTCCTAGGGTATGAGCAGTTCTTC
CASTPGNRVLGYEQFF
>TRBD1|TRBJ1-4|TRBV27|many
TGTGCCAGCAGTCCAATAGACAGGGGGCTTGAAAAACTGTTTTTT
CASSPIDRGLEKLFF
>-|TRBJ2-5|TRBV7-9|many
TGTGCCAGCAGCTTCAAGGGGCCCGCGTACTTC
CASSFKGPAYF
>-|TRBJ1-1|TRBV5-1|many
TGCGCCAGCAGCTTGCAGGGCGCGGGGAACACTGAAGCTTTCTTT
CASSLQGAGNTEAFF
>-|TRBJ2-7|TRBV3-1|-
TGTGCCAGCTGCCAAATAGCGGAGGGGGGCGAGCAGTCCTTC
CASCQIAEGGEQSF
>TRBD1|TRBJ1-3|TRBV7-2|many
TGTGCCAGCAGCTTTCAGGGGGCTGCGTATGGAAACACCATATATTTT
CASSFQGAAYGNTIYF
>TRBD1|TRBJ2-3|TRBV19|many
TGTGCCAGTACGGACAGGGGCGACAGCACAGATACGCAGTATTTT
CASTDRGDSTDTQYF
>-|TRBJ1-2|TRBV18|many
TGTGCCAGCTCACTGGAGGTCGGCTACACCTTC
CASSLEVGYTF
>-|TRBJ1-1|TRBV19|many
TGTGCCAGTAGTATCGGGGGCTCAGCGAACACTGAAGCTTTCTTT
CASSIGGSANTEAFF
>-|TRBJ2-7|TRBV20-1|-
TGCAGTGCTCTCCGGGACCCAGGGACCTACGAGCAGTACTTC
CSALRDPGTYEQYF
>-|TRBJ1-5|TRBV24-1|many
TGTGCCACCAGTGATGCCCCCGGGCCCGGGACCCTTTTGGGCAATCAGCCCCAGCATTTT
CATSDAPGPGTLLGNQPQHF
>TRBD1|TRBJ1-2|TRBV11-2|many
TGTGCCAGCAGCTTAGTAAGGACAGGGGAACGCTATGGCTACACCTTC
CASSLVRTGERYGYTF
>TRBD2|TRBJ2-3|TRBV6-1|many
TGTGCCAGCAGTCCGGGACTAGCGGCCCTAAGCACAGATACGCAGTATTTT
CASSPGLAALSTDTQYF
>-|TRBJ1-1|TRBV19|many
TGTGCCAGTAGAGAAGTCAGGGGAGTGAACACTGAAGCTTTCTTT
CASREVRGVNTEAFF
>-|TRBJ1-2|TRBV2|many
TGTGCCAGCAAAGAAGGGAACTATGGCTACACCTTC
CASKEGNYGYTF
>-|TRBJ2-3|TRBV7-9|many
TGTGCCAGCAGCTTTGAGCGTAGCACAGATACGCAGTATTTT
CASSFERSTDTQYF
>TRBD1|TRBJ1-6|TRBV6-1|many
TGTGCCAGCAATCTAGCGGGACAGGATAATTCACCCCTCCACTTT
CASNLAGQDNSPLHF
>TRBD1|TRBJ2-6|TRBV6-2/TRBV6-3|many
TGTGCCAGCAGGTCCGGGACAGGGGGCGAGGATGGGGCCAACGTCCTGACTTTC
CASRSGTGGEDGANVLTF